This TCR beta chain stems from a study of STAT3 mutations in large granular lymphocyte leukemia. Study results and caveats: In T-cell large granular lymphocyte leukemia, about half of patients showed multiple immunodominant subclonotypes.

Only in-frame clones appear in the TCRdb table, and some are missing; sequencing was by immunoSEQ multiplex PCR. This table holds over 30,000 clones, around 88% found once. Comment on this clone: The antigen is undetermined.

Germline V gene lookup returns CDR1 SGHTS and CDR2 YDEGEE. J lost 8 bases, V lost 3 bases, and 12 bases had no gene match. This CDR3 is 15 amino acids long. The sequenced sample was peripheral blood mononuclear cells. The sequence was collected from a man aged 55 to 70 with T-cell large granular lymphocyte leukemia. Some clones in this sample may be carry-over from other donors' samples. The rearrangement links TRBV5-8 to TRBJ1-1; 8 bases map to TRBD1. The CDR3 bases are TGTGCCAGCAGCTCTCGGACAGGGAGGTTGGGGGAAGCTTTCTTT. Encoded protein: CASSSRTGRLGEAFF.